This TCR beta chain was profiled in a study of blood T cell repertoires in COVID-19. Across the whole study: Donors in the United States, Italy and Spain gave samples during acute or convalescent COVID-19.

This clone was seen more than once but under ten times. In the study's own analysis: Amplification with reference gene primers provided the estimates of nucleated cell counts. Produced via immunoSEQ multiplex PCR; TCRdb's table is partial and in-frame only. V and J calls plus clone size are reproduced from that table; the DNA served to infer D and trimming. The table includes more than 25,000 clones, about 65% detected once. The CDR3 runs to 15 residues. V was trimmed by 0 bases and J by 7 bases, leaving 14 bases between them. Germline CDR1 and CDR2: SGHNT and YYREEE (reference sequence). The chain links TRBV5-4 to TRBJ2-1; D is undetermined. Sequenced sample: peripheral blood. The source is a human donor in a cohort sampled during active COVID-19. The CDR3 nucleotides read TGTGCCAGCAGCTTGGGCGGCGGTCCTAGGAATGAGCAGTTCTTC. Residues: CASSLGGGPRNEQFF.